This entry lists 14 T cell receptor beta chains sequenced from one sample in a study of tumor and adjacent non-tumor tissue in lung cancer. This sample's RNA came from whole unsorted tissue. A modified ARM-PCR protocol with three rounds of nested PCR amplified TCRbeta. From the multiplex PCR reads, TCRdb called clonotypes with MiXCR, one entry per CDR3 protein. The table records fewer than 85,000 distinct CDR3 sequences, around four fifths of them present only once. Specimen: lung tumor tissue. The receptor set was obtained from a woman in her forties or fifties with non-small cell lung cancer.

Concerning this clonotype: Relative to the germline gene, one junction end is altered; a read error may explain this. The chain joins TRBV10-1 to TRBJ2-7; tentative D call: TRBD2 (6 bases). CDR3 length equals 14 residues. Germline lookup yields CDR1 WNHNN and CDR2 SYGVQD (reference sequence). CDR3 DNA: TGTGCCAACAGCTCCTTTACTAGCCCCTACGAGCAGTACTTC. Amino acid sequence: CANSSFTSPYEQYF.

Remarks on this clonotype: Germline is not matched at one junction end, which may reflect a read error. This chain uses TRBV11-2 with TRBJ1-5; D is uncertain. The germline V gene encodes CDR1 SGHAT and CDR2 FQNNGV. The CDR3 contains 13 residues. The CDR3 DNA reads as TGTGTCAGCAGCCCGAACGACTATCGGCCCCAGCATTTT. It is translated as CVSSPNDYRPQHF.

Regarding this clonotype: An end of the junction does not agree with germline; a read error may underlie this. The rearrangement links TRBV12-3 or TRBV12-4 to TRBJ2-2; tentative D call: TRBD2 (5 bases). The CDR3 consists of 16 residues. The chain's CDR3 is CASSSLYIEAIGELYF. The CDR3, as DNA: TGTGCCAGCAGTTCCCTTTACATAGAAGCCATCGGGGAGCTGTATTTT.

As concerns this clonotype: It may be a read error: a sequence one base away is much more abundant. The rearrangement joins TRBV10-3 to TRBJ2-3; TRBD2 matches at 7 bases. V gave up 10 bases and J gave up 1 base; unmatched junction bases: 11. This CDR3 comprises 15 residues. Germline lookup yields CDR1 ENHRY and CDR2 SYGVKD. CDR3 DNA: TGTGCCACCCCTCGGGGCAGCGGGGGCACAGATACGCAGTATTTT. Its translation: CATPRGSGGTDTQYF.

The chain has TRBV11-2 and TRBJ2-3; D is unresolved. Trimming took off 0 bases at V and 11 bases at J, with 12 bases between the two ends. Germline V gene lookup returns CDR1 SGHAT and CDR2 FQNNGV. The CDR3 covers 13 residues. This chain's CDR3 is CASSLDWAYMQYF. The CDR3 bases are TGTGCCAGCAGCTTAGATTGGGCATATATGCAGTATTTT.

In its sample, this clonotype was seen a few times. This may be a read error: a much more frequent sequence differs by one nucleotide. The chain carries TRBV7-9 and TRBJ1-4; TRBD1 aligns across 7 bases. CDR1 and CDR2 (germline): SEHNR, FQNEAQ (reference sequence). This CDR3 has 15 amino acids. The CDR3: CVSSSAPGQLEKLFF. The CDR3 nucleotides read TGTGTCAGCAGCTCGGCCCCGGGACAGCTTGAAAAACTGTTTTTT.

The rearrangement joins TRBV29-1 to TRBJ2-5, with 7 bases lining up with TRBD2. V lost 6 bases and J lost 5; bases outside the gene matches: 9. Germline V gene data show CDR1 as SQVTM and CDR2 as ANQGSEA. The CDR3 has 13 amino acids. The CDR3 loop is CSVASGGAETQYF. In nucleotides, the CDR3 is TGCAGCGTAGCTAGCGGAGGGGCGGAGACCCAGTACTTC.

This clonotype is classed as medium-sized. V and J are TRBV11-2 and TRBJ1-3, with D possibly TRBD1 on 6 matching bases. The V gene lost 5 bases and the J gene lost 4 bases, with 15 bases spanning the gap. Germline V lookup: CDR1 SGHAT, CDR2 FQNNGV. CDR3 length: 15 residues. The CDR3 protein is CASSRDWDTGNTIYF. Written as DNA, the CDR3 is TGTGCCAGCAGCCGCGACTGGGACACAGGAAACACCATATATTTT. Full variable domain (rest looked up from reference TRBV11-2 and TRBJ1-3): EAGVAQSPRYKIIEKRQSVAFWCNPISGHATLYWYQQILGQGPKLLIQFQNNGVVDDSQLPKDRFSAERLKGVDSTLKIQPAKLEDSAVYLCASSRDWDTGNTIYFGEGSWLTVV.

On this clonotype: The junction does not match germline at one end; this may be a read error. This chain uses TRBV11-2 with TRBJ2-1; 7 nucleotides align to TRBD1. The CDR3 totals 16 residues. Per the germline V gene, CDR1 is SGHAT and CDR2 is FQNNGV. The chain's CDR3 is CASSLGQFFRYNKQFF. CDR3 nucleotide sequence: TGTGCCAGCAGCTTGGGACAGTTTTTCAGGTACAATAAGCAGTTCTTC.

The chain carries TRBV12-3 or TRBV12-4 and TRBJ2-1, with D unresolved. The CDR3 contains 16 residues. V lost 2 bases and J 1 base, leaving 12 bases between the germline ends. The CDR3 DNA is TGTGCCAGCAGTTTACTCGCATCATTATCCTACAATGAGCAGTTCTTC. Protein: CASSLLASLSYNEQFF.

About this clonotype: This may come from a read error, since a much larger clone is one base off. The CDR3 DNA follows: TGTACCAGCAGCTTAGCGGGGGCCCTCTACGAGCAGTACTTC. Amino acid sequence: CTSSLAGALYEQYF. J is TRBJ2-7 and V is TRBV7-8, with 9 bases aligning to TRBD2. Germline values: CDR1 SGHVS, CDR2 FQNEAQ. The CDR3 has 14 residues.

A remark on this clonotype: A junction boundary mismatches the germline segment, possibly from a read error. The chain uses TRBV19 and TRBJ2-6, with a possible D match to TRBD2 (5 bases). Germline V lookup: CDR1 LNHDA, CDR2 SQIVND (reference sequence). This CDR3 is 16 amino acids long. The CDR3 DNA reads TGTGCCAGTAGAGAGCTAGGGAGCTCTGAGGCCAACGTCCTGACTTTC. Amino acids: CASRELGSSEANVLTF.

The table lists this clonotype with a few counts. A much bigger clone sits one base away, suggesting this may be a read error. This chain uses TRBV28 with TRBJ2-1; tentative D call: TRBD2 (5 bases). V was pared by 2 bases and J by 9 bases, with 20 bases between. The CDR3 covers 16 residues. CDR1 and CDR2 (germline): MDHEN, SYDVKM. Here the CDR3 reads CASSLVMRGLRSEQFF. Here the CDR3 DNA reads TGTGCCAGCAGTTTAGTGATGAGAGGGCTTAGAAGTGAGCAGTTCTTC.

This clonotype was detected only once. This CDR3 fails to terminate in the conserved phenylalanine or tryptophan, so it likely reflects a read error. Because the CDR3's place on the DNA is in doubt, the DNA is left out and the CDR3 is given as listed by TCRdb. The chain links TRBV28 to TRBJ1-1. The CDR3 is 15 amino acids long, termini counted. Germline V CDR1 and CDR2: MDHEN, SYDVKM. CDR3 loop: CASSLFTPGNTEPFV.